These 27 T cell receptor beta chains share one sample of origin, sequenced in a study of blood T cells in healthy people across ages. A sample-barcoded 5' primer and a J-beta primer mix were used in a second PCR of roughly 6 to 11 cycles. TCRdb redid the calling of the 5' RACE reads with MiXCR, one entry per CDR3 protein. The data hold roughly 930,000 distinct CDR3 sequences, with under 50% observed a single time. Material for sequencing was blood. These receptors originate from a man aged 30 to 39 in good health.

V is TRBV7-9 and J is TRBJ2-5, with a tentative D call TRBD1 (6 bases). The DNA end favors TRBJ2-7, so the J call may be wrong. The CDR3 runs to 14 residues. Germline V gene lookup returns CDR1 SEHNR and CDR2 FQNEAQ (reference sequence). CDR3 DNA: TGTGCCAGCAGCTTAGACAGGGCGGTATACGAGCAGTACTTC. Amino acids: CASSLDRAVYEQYF.

This clonotype was seen repeatedly, ten times or more. The chain has TRBV19 and TRBJ2-1, with 8 bases aligning to TRBD2. The CDR3 runs to 14 residues. Trimming at V came to 5 bases and at J to 3 bases, leaving 3 bases not matched to a gene. Per the germline V gene, CDR1 is LNHDA and CDR2 is SQIVND (reference sequence). DNA for the CDR3: TGTGCCAGTAGTGCGGGGGGCGACTACAATGAGCAGTTCTTC. As protein: CASSAGGDYNEQFF.

The V gene is TRBV7-2, the J gene TRBJ2-1; D is uncertain. CDR1 is SGHTA and CDR2 is FQGNSA in the germline V gene. This CDR3 spans 13 amino acids. V lost 6 bases and J 5 bases, leaving 11 bases between the germline ends. This CDR3 reads CASRRLGDNEQFF. CDR3 DNA sequence: TGTGCCAGCAGGCGCTTGGGCGACAATGAGCAGTTCTTC.

This clonotype was seen only a few times. The chain combines TRBV7-2 with TRBJ2-5, with D hard to call. TRBJ2-7 explains the end of the DNA better; the J call may be wrong. The CDR3 totals 13 residues. Germline lookup yields CDR1 SGHTA and CDR2 FQGNSA. The chain's CDR3 is CASSRANLYEQYF. The CDR3, as DNA: TGTGCCAGCAGCCGAGCCAACCTCTACGAGCAGTACTTC.

The chain has TRBV20-1 and TRBJ2-3; 8 bases map to TRBD2. V gave up 5 bases and J gave up 3 bases; unmatched junction bases: 7. The germline gives CDR1 DFQATT, CDR2 SNEGSKA (reference sequence). The CDR3 length is 14 residues. The CDR3 reads CSAQRGGGTDTQYF. For the CDR3, the DNA is TGCAGTGCTCAGCGGGGCGGGGGGACAGATACGCAGTATTTT.

The V gene is TRBV6-4, the J gene TRBJ1-1; tentatively, D is TRBD1 (6 bases). The V gene's germline CDR1 is MRHNA and CDR2 SNTAGT. The CDR3 contains 15 residues. V was cut by 6 bases and J by 4 bases, with 18 bases left in between. The CDR3 DNA sequence: TGTGCCAGCAGCCCCCAAGGGGGGGCGGGCACTGAAGCTTTCTTT. It encodes CASSPQGGAGTEAFF.

This clonotype came up a few times. The chain couples TRBV2 to TRBJ2-1, with 11 bases identical to TRBD2. Germline V gene lookup returns CDR1 SNHLY and CDR2 FYNNEI. Trimming removed 8 bases from V and 7 bases from J; junction bases left unmatched: 10. The CDR3 is made up of 15 amino acids. The CDR3, as DNA: TGTGCCAGCTCTATAGCGGGGGGGCTTAGAAATGAGCAGTTCTTC. It encodes CASSIAGGLRNEQFF.

The chain couples TRBV3-1 to TRBJ2-2; TRBD2 is a possible D gene (7 bases). Trimming stripped 0 bases from V and 6 bases from J, with 11 bases between. Germline assignment: CDR1 LGHDT and CDR2 YNNKEL (reference sequence). CDR3 length: 15 amino acids. CDR3 in DNA: TGTGCCAGCAGCCAAGAAGGGGGGGGCTCCGGGGAGCTGTTTTTT. As protein: CASSQEGGGSGELFF.

This clonotype has just a few counts. The chain has TRBV19 and TRBJ2-1; perhaps TRBD2 as D (5 bases). Germline V gives CDR1 LNHDA, CDR2 SQIVND (reference sequence). The CDR3 has 11 residues. Trimming left V 3 bases short and J 10 bases short, with 7 bases between. CDR3 protein: CASSIRGEQFF. For the CDR3, the DNA is TGTGCCAGTAGTATTCGAGGGGAGCAGTTCTTC.

V and J are TRBV4-1 and TRBJ1-6, with TRBD1 identical over 10 bases. With V trimmed by 1 base and J by 10 bases, 4 bases remained unmatched. This CDR3 is built from 15 residues. Per the germline V gene, CDR1 is MGHRA and CDR2 is YSYEKL. In DNA, the CDR3 is TGCGCCAGCAGCCAAGCTGACAGGGGGCAATCACCCCTCCACTTT. Its translation: CASSQADRGQSPLHF.

V is TRBV7-2 and J is TRBJ2-1; D not certain. V lost 1 base to trimming and J lost 4 bases, with 14 bases between them. The length of the CDR3 is 16 residues. Germline V CDR1 and CDR2: SGHTA, FQGNSA. The CDR3: CASSLGPVGLYNEQFF. The DNA for the CDR3 is TGTGCCAGCAGCTTAGGGCCGGTGGGCCTTTACAATGAGCAGTTCTTC.

Concerning this clonotype itself: A read error is possible here, since a much larger clone lies one base away. This chain uses TRBV6-2 or TRBV6-3 with TRBJ2-7, with a possible D match to TRBD2 (5 bases). The length of the CDR3 is 14 residues. With 5 bases removed from V and 1 base from J, the gap between germline ends came to 12 bases. Germline V gene data show CDR1 as MNHEY and CDR2 as SVGEGT. The CDR3 DNA is TGTGCCAGCAGTGACGAGACGGGATCCTACGAGCAGTACTTC. Its protein is CASSDETGSYEQYF.

This clonotype was counted between two and nine times. The chain joins TRBV18 to TRBJ2-5; D is unclear. This CDR3 is built from 12 residues. From germline, CDR1 is KGHSH and CDR2 LQKENI. V was clipped by 0 bases and J by 6 bases, with 5 bases between them. DNA of the CDR3: TGTGCCAGCTCACCACCGGGGAAGACCCAGTACTTC. Protein: CASSPPGKTQYF.

The gene calls are TRBV4-2 and TRBJ2-5; 10 nucleotides align to TRBD2. The end of the DNA fits TRBJ2-7 better, so the J call may be wrong. CDR1 is LGHNA, CDR2 YNFKEQ, per germline. This CDR3 is built from 16 residues. The CDR3 region is CASSQGGTSAAHEQYF. DNA for the CDR3: TGTGCCAGCAGCCAAGGTGGGACTAGCGCCGCCCACGAGCAGTACTTC.

This clonotype was found once. This sequence joins TRBV5-1 and TRBJ2-1; possibly TRBD2 for D (5 bases). Between the trimmed V and J ends, which lost 8 bases and 3 bases, there was a span of 9 bases. The CDR3 has 12 residues. Per the germline V gene, CDR1 is SGHRS and CDR2 is YFSETQ. CDR3 region: CASGLRYNEQFF. The CDR3 DNA sequence: TGCGCCAGTGGACTTCGCTACAATGAGCAGTTCTTC.

This clonotype has more than one count but fewer than ten. V usage is TRBV24-1 and J usage is TRBJ1-5; 7 bases are shared with TRBD1. J gave up 5 bases and V 9 bases, and 3 bases lay outside the gene matches. This CDR3 has 12 amino acids. The germline CDR1 and CDR2 sequences are KGHDR and SFDVKD. This CDR3 is CATGDRDQPQHF. Here the CDR3 DNA reads TGTGCCACCGGGGACAGAGATCAGCCCCAGCATTTT.

The chain combines TRBV12-3 or TRBV12-4 with TRBJ1-4, with unresolved D. The CDR3 is made up of 17 amino acids. Trimming took 1 base from V and 0 from J, leaving 12 bases between them. The CDR3 DNA sequence: TGTGCCAGCAGTTTAGATCGTATGCTTGCAACTAATGAAAAACTGTTTTTT. It is translated as CASSLDRMLATNEKLFF.

V gene TRBV20-1 combines with J gene TRBJ2-5, with 10 positions matching TRBD2. CDR1 and CDR2 (germline): DFQATT, SNEGSKA (reference sequence). The length of the CDR3 is 17 residues. Trimming took 0 bases from V and 7 from J; bases not matched to a gene: 14. In DNA form, the CDR3 reads TGCAGTGCTAGAGATCAGGGATCTAGCGGGGGCTCGGGGACCCAGTACTTC. Its protein is CSARDQGSSGGSGTQYF.

The rearrangement links TRBV5-6 to TRBJ1-1, with D maybe TRBD1 (6 bases). The V gene's germline CDR1 is SGHDT and CDR2 YYEEEE. This CDR3 has 14 amino acids. V lost 3 bases and J lost 5, with 14 bases in between. The CDR3 sequence is CASSWAGGLTEAFF. As DNA, the CDR3 is TGTGCCAGCAGCTGGGCGGGGGGGCTTACTGAAGCTTTCTTT.

The chain employs TRBV5-1 and TRBJ2-7; 10 bases are shared with TRBD1. With V trimmed by 4 bases and J by 0 bases, 4 bases remained unmatched. The CDR3 loop spans 15 amino acids. Germline CDR1 SGHRS, CDR2 YFSETQ. CDR3 region: CASSHGQGGSYEQYF. For the CDR3, the DNA is TGCGCCAGCAGCCACGGACAGGGGGGCTCCTACGAGCAGTACTTC.

V and J are TRBV6-5 and TRBJ2-7; 8 nucleotides match TRBD2. The CDR3 consists of 14 residues. CDR1 and CDR2 (germline): MNHEY, SVGAGI. Trimming removed 5 bases from V and 4 bases from J; junction bases left unmatched: 7. In DNA, the CDR3 is TGTGCCAGCAGTCTTAGCGGGGAAGAATACGAGCAGTACTTC. Translation gives CASSLSGEEYEQYF.

The chain combines TRBV15 with TRBJ1-2; D remains unclear. CDR1 and CDR2 (germline): LNHNV, YYDKDF (reference sequence). There are 13 residues in the CDR3. The V gene lost 0 bases and the J gene lost 3 bases, with 5 bases spanning the gap. In DNA form, the CDR3 reads TGTGCCACCAGCAGAGACACCGACTATGGCTACACCTTC. Amino acid sequence: CATSRDTDYGYTF.

A word on this clonotype: An end of the junction does not agree with germline; a read error may underlie this. This chain uses TRBV7-2 with TRBJ1-3; D uncertain. The CDR3 has 17 residues. Germline CDR1 reads SGHTA; CDR2 reads FQGNSA. CDR3 in DNA: TGTGCCAGCAGCTTCGGACTTTCTGGATACTCTGGAAACACCACATATTTT. It codes for CASSFGLSGYSGNTTYF.

The rearrangement links TRBV2 to TRBJ2-1; D gene ambiguous. Trimming removed 7 bases at V and 2 bases at J, with 15 bases between. CDR1 is SNHLY, CDR2 FYNNEI, per germline. The CDR3 covers 15 residues. The CDR3 region has the DNA TGTGCCAGCACCCGAGGTTCTATTACCTACAATGAGCAGTTCTTC. It codes for CASTRGSITYNEQFF.

The chain carries TRBV24-1 and TRBJ2-7; D is ambiguous. The CDR3 extends over 16 amino acids. Deletions cut 7 bases from V and 1 base from J, with 19 bases between. Germline V gene lookup returns CDR1 KGHDR and CDR2 SFDVKD. The chain's CDR3 is CATRAFCAVLSYEQYF. The CDR3 bases are TGTGCCACCAGGGCTTTCTGCGCGGTCCTATCCTACGAGCAGTACTTC.

CDR3 bases: TGTGCCAGCAGCCCTATTGGACAGGGGGAAAATGGCTACACCTTC. Encoded protein: CASSPIGQGENGYTF. The V call is TRBV3-1, the J call TRBJ1-2; 10 bases are shared with TRBD1. Germline CDR1 reads LGHDT; CDR2 reads YNNKEL (reference sequence). The CDR3 length is 15 residues. The V segment lost 4 bases and the J segment 6 bases; nucleotides outside the gene matches: 8.

The chain recombines TRBV20-1 with TRBJ1-1, with D tentatively TRBD1 (6 bases). V lost 5 bases and J 2 bases, leaving 18 bases between the germline ends. CDR1 is DFQATT, CDR2 SNEGSKA, per germline (reference sequence). The CDR3 totals 15 residues. The CDR3 sequence is CSAPGGAVLNTEAFF. The CDR3 DNA reads as TGCAGTGCTCCCGGGGGGGCAGTCTTAAACACTGAAGCTTTCTTT.